This T cell receptor beta chain was observed in a study of shared clonotypes between healthy human individuals. This CDR3 spans 12 amino acids. CDR1 and CDR2 from the germline V gene are LNHDA and SQIVND (reference sequence). Trimming cost V 6 bases and J 4 bases, with 7 bases left between them. Measured with immunoSEQ multiplex PCR; TCRdb has only the in-frame clones, and not every one. The profile shows more than 850,000 clones, about four fifths of them singletons. Sequencing input: memory CD4+ T cells from PBMCs. As for subset: CD45RA-negative fraction. This sequence was found in a young man in good health. Some clones in this sample may be carry-over from other donors' samples. The V call is TRBV19, the J call TRBJ1-3; D ambiguous. CDR3 sequence reads: CASRPGGNTIYF. The CDR3 nucleotides are TGTGCCAGTAGGCCTGGGGGAAACACCATATATTTT. Full variable domain (rest looked up from reference TRBV19 and TRBJ1-3): DGGITQSPKYLFRKEGQNVTLSCEQNLNHDAMYWYRQDPGQGLRLIYYSQIVNDFQKGDIAEGYSVSREKKESFPLTVTSAQKNPTAFYLCASRPGGNTIYFGEGSWLTVV.